What follows are 14 T cell receptor beta chains derived from one specimen sequenced in a study of blood T cells in healthy people across ages. Combining a sample-barcoded 5' primer with a J-beta primer mix, a second PCR ran for roughly 6 to 12 cycles. TCRdb reprocessed the 5' RACE reads via MiXCR and lists one record per CDR3 protein. The table shows over 600,000 distinct CDR3 sequences, with more than 50% occurring only once. Source material: blood. The receptors were sampled from a man between 40 and 49 years old in good health.

This clonotype was seen a handful of times. V is TRBV25-1 and J is TRBJ1-2; 7 bases are a match to TRBD1. V shed 4 bases and J 6 bases; nucleotides not matched to a gene: 5. CDR1 and CDR2 (germline): MGHDK, SYGVNS. This CDR3 region has 13 residues. The CDR3 reads CASSAQGTHGYTF. For the CDR3, the DNA is TGTGCCAGCAGTGCACAGGGGACGCATGGCTACACCTTC.

This clonotype showed up just a few times. This sequence joins TRBV5-5 and TRBJ2-5, with D uncertain. Per germline, CDR1 SGHKS and CDR2 YYEKEE (reference sequence). The CDR3 is 14 residues long. The V and J ends lost 2 bases and 2 bases respectively, with 10 bases between them. The CDR3 nucleotides read TGTGCCAGCAGCTTCTGGGGTCGGCAAGAGACCCAGTACTTC. Translating it yields CASSFWGRQETQYF.

V is TRBV6-5 and J is TRBJ2-7; D is undetermined. Germline values: CDR1 MNHEY, CDR2 SVGAGI. V shed 0 bases and J shed 0 bases, with 12 bases lying between them. This CDR3 spans 16 amino acids. DNA of the CDR3: TGTGCCAGCAGTTACTCTTGTTGCAGATACTCCTACGAGCAGTACTTC. Protein: CASSYSCCRYSYEQYF.

J is TRBJ2-5 and V is TRBV28; 9 positions match TRBD1. Gene TRBJ2-7 matches the end of the DNA better, so the J call may be wrong. The CDR3 consists of 14 residues. Germline CDR1 reads MDHEN; CDR2 reads SYDVKM. The CDR3 protein is CASKRDRVVNEQYF. For the CDR3, the DNA is TGTGCCAGCAAACGGGACAGGGTTGTCAACGAGCAGTACTTC.

The V call is TRBV30, the J call TRBJ2-3, with D uncertain. The CDR3 is made up of 12 amino acids. Trimming shortened V by 2 bases and J by 1 base, and 4 bases separated the two germline ends. CDR1 is GTSNPN and CDR2 is SVGIG in the germline V gene (reference sequence). The CDR3 DNA sequence: TGTGCCTGGAGTTTGGGCACAGATACGCAGTATTTT. Translating it yields CAWSLGTDTQYF.

The CDR3: CSALAGAYEQYF. The CDR3 DNA follows: TGCAGTGCCCTAGCGGGTGCCTACGAGCAGTACTTC. The gene calls are TRBV20-1 and TRBJ2-7; 8 positions agree with TRBD2. CDR3 size: 12 residues. V lost 6 bases, J lost 2 bases, and 3 bases stayed unmatched. The germline gives CDR1 DFQATT, CDR2 SNEGSKA (reference sequence).

This clonotype was seen a handful of times. V and J are TRBV29-1 and TRBJ1-1; TRBD1 aligns across 9 bases. The CDR3 consists of 17 residues. With 3 bases clipped from V and 2 bases from J, the junction kept 13 bases outside the gene matches. CDR1 is SQVTM and CDR2 is ANQGSEA in the germline V gene. The CDR3 is CSVEGPYRGRINTEAFF. CDR3 bases: TGCAGCGTTGAGGGGCCATACAGGGGGCGAATAAACACTGAAGCTTTCTTT.

The chain couples TRBV20-1 to TRBJ1-5; perhaps TRBD1 as D (6 bases). The CDR3 runs 14 residues. Germline CDR1 and CDR2: DFQATT and SNEGSKA (reference sequence). Trimming left V 0 bases short and J 7 bases short, with 13 bases between. The CDR3 is CSARERGNIQPQHF. CDR3 in DNA: TGCAGTGCTAGAGAGAGGGGGAATATCCAGCCCCAGCATTTT.

This clonotype was seen more than once but under ten times. V gene TRBV2 combines with J gene TRBJ2-6; tentative D call: TRBD1 (5 bases). CDR1 is SNHLY and CDR2 is FYNNEI in the germline V gene. The V end lost 2 bases, the J end lost 2 bases, and 10 bases lay between the germline ends. The CDR3 has 16 residues. The CDR3 DNA is TGTGCCAGCAGTGAATTAAGGGGTCCTGGGGCCAACGTCCTGACTTTC. Protein: CASSELRGPGANVLTF.

This rearrangement joins TRBV18 to TRBJ2-1; no definite D call. The germline V and J ends were trimmed by 6 bases and 8 bases, with 11 bases remaining between them. Germline V CDR1 and CDR2: KGHSH, LQKENI. The CDR3 runs to 12 residues. Written as DNA, the CDR3 is TGTGCCAGCTCCCTTGACTGGTATGAGCAGTTCTTC. Translating it yields CASSLDWYEQFF. Full variable domain (remainder filled in from reference TRBV18 and TRBJ2-1): NAGVMQNPRHLVRRRGQEARLRCSPMKGHSHVYWYRQLPEEGLKFMVYLQKENIIDESGMPKERFSAEFPKEGPSILRIQQVVRGDSAAYFCASSLDWYEQFFGPGTRLTVL.

This clonotype was picked up a small number of times. V gene TRBV29-1 combines with J gene TRBJ2-1; D gene ambiguous. Germline values: CDR1 SQVTM, CDR2 ANQGSEA. The CDR3 totals 11 residues. V lost 3 bases, J lost 6 bases, and 6 bases lay in between. The CDR3 DNA follows: TGCAGCGTTGATGTGTTCAATGAGCAGTTCTTC. Residues: CSVDVFNEQFF.

This clonotype turned up a few times. Relative to the germline gene, one junction end is altered; a read error may explain this. The J gene is TRBJ2-3, the V gene TRBV5-1, with TRBD1 identical over 11 bases. The germline V gene encodes CDR1 SGHRS and CDR2 YFSETQ. The CDR3 is 16 residues long. The CDR3 loop reads CASSLDGQGATDTQYF. CDR3 nucleotide sequence: TGCGCCAGCAGTTTGGATGGACAGGGGGCAACAGATACGCAGTATTTT.

The chain couples TRBV6-1 to TRBJ2-7; D tentatively reads TRBD1 or TRBD2 (5 bases each). CDR3 length: 15 amino acids. Germline loops: CDR1 MNHNS, CDR2 SASEGT. V was cut by 2 bases and J by 2 bases, with 13 bases left in between. The CDR3 loop reads CASSELRGDPYEQYF. The CDR3 nucleotides are TGTGCCAGCAGTGAATTAAGAGGGGACCCCTACGAGCAGTACTTC.

This chain links TRBV25-1 with TRBJ2-3, with 7 bases fitting TRBD1. CDR3 length: 15 residues. The V gene end was trimmed by 9 bases and the J gene end by 2 bases; junction bases not matched to a gene: 11. Germline CDR1 reads MGHDK; CDR2 reads SYGVNS. The CDR3 DNA follows: TGTGCCAGTTTTAAGGGGGCTCTAATCACAGATACGCAGTATTTT. This sequence encodes CASFKGALITDTQYF. Combining the CDR3 with reference TRBV25-1 and TRBJ2-3 gives the whole variable domain EADIYQTPRYLVIGTGKKITLECSQTMGHDKMYWYQQDPGMELHLIHYSYGVNSTEKGDLSSESTVSRIRTEHFPLTLESARPSHTSQYLCASFKGALITDTQYFGPGTRLTVL.